This is a list of T cell receptor beta chains from one sample in a study of shared clonotypes between healthy human individuals. Sequenced by immunoSEQ multiplex PCR; TCRdb stores in-frame clones only, minus some. The sample records roughly 1,500,000 clones, around 98% being singletons. What was sequenced was naive CD4+ T cells sorted from blood. All receptors derive from a man aged 25-45 years in good health. Each CDR3 is given with its conserved first and last residue. The order of the fields is J gene, V gene, CDR3 protein.

>TRBJ2-1|TRBV19
CASSSGLAGGLLRNEQFF
>TRBJ2-7|TRBV7-9
CAGGKLVDVVPYF
>TRBJ2-5|TRBV19
CASSQGALETQYF
>TRBJ1-1|TRBV27
CASSADRGVRTEAFF
>TRBJ2-5|TRBV10-1
CASSDSGGEETQYF
>TRBJ1-2|TRBV28
CAILGQNYGYTF
>TRBJ2-3|TRBV18
CASSPIRGPDTQYF
>TRBJ2-7|TRBV5-4
CASSSPAAQQYF
>TRBJ2-7|TRBV13
CASSLDGAIREQYF
>TRBJ2-7|TRBV29-1
CSVLVSGSSFYEQYF
>TRBJ2-7|TRBV20-1
CSASNTDEQYF
>TRBJ2-1|TRBV9
CASSQTRYEQFF
>TRBJ2-7|TRBV18
CASSPSRTGSYEQYF
>TRBJ2-5|TRBV28
CASRGREETQYF
>TRBJ2-7|TRBV5-4
CASSFGLADAYEQYF
>TRBJ2-7|TRBV5-1
CASGRDGYEQYF
>TRBJ2-7|TRBV7-9
CASSPATSGRARGEQYF
>TRBJ2-5|TRBV29-1
CSVFRPLGETQYF
>TRBJ1-5|TRBV11-2
CASSATGGGQPQHF
>TRBJ2-3|TRBV7-2
CASSLVGGTSADTQYF
>TRBJ2-6|TRBV5-6
CASSLTGISGANVLTF
>TRBJ2-1|TRBV9
CASSASASRLGNEQFF
>TRBJ1-4|TRBV7-2
CASSPNRGPQTNEKLFF
>TRBJ2-3|TRBV29-1
CSVYTSLITDTQYF
>TRBJ2-7|TRBV18
CASSPGTASYEQYF
>TRBJ2-7|TRBV5-4
CASSLAGGSGPYEQYF
>TRBJ2-3|TRBV5-5
CASSPGSSSDTQYF
>TRBJ1-5|TRBV18
CASSHRGGNQPQHF
>TRBJ2-3|TRBV28
CASSRTSGFTDTQYF
>TRBJ1-5|TRBV28
CASRLQMGSNQPQHF
>TRBJ2-3|TRBV9
CASSLGRGAYTDTQYF
>TRBJ2-2|TRBV7-6
CASSLVEINSNTGELFF
>TRBJ1-3|TRBV7-3
CASSTGKGNTIYF
>TRBJ1-5|TRBV29-1
CSVGLRNQPQHF